This T cell receptor (beta chain) was obtained from a study of cytomegalovirus exposure and HLA in healthy donors. This clone showed up just a few times. The PCR employed 60 Vbeta primers together with 13 Jbeta primers. Method: immunoSEQ multiplex PCR; TCRdb's copy keeps in-frame clones and lacks some. The sample includes roughly 180,000 clones, roughly a tenth of them seen just once. Germline V CDR1 and CDR2: LNHDA, SQIVND (reference sequence). The CDR3 contains 13 residues. V gave up 4 bases and J gave up 5 bases; unmatched junction bases: 4. The sample consisted of PBMCs. The chain couples TRBV19 to TRBJ2-5, with 7 bases fitting TRBD2. The receptor was isolated from a woman in her thirties in good health and CMV-seropositive. The CDR3, as DNA: TGTGCCAGTAGTAGCGGGGGAAGGGAGACCCAGTACTTC. Encoded protein: CASSSGGRETQYF.